These 3 T cell receptor beta chains share one sample of origin, sequenced in a study of cytomegalovirus exposure and HLA in healthy donors. Researchers ran the PCR with 60 Vbeta and 13 Jbeta primers. Assay used: immunoSEQ multiplex PCR; TCRdb lists only in-frame clones, some missing. The sample lists 150,000 to 180,000 clones; roughly 80% were seen once. The sample comprised PBMCs. The receptors were gathered from a man between 18 and 29 years old in good health and CMV-seronegative.

The V and J genes are TRBV7-9 and TRBJ2-5; D is possibly TRBD2 (6 bases). The CDR3 sequence is 13 residues long. The V gene lost 8 bases and the J gene lost 1 base, with 11 bases spanning the gap. CDR1 and CDR2 (germline): SEHNR, FQNEAQ (reference sequence). This CDR3 reads CASARGIQETQYF. The CDR3 DNA reads as TGTGCCAGCGCTCGGGGGATCCAAGAGACCCAGTACTTC.

The gene calls are TRBV27 and TRBJ2-7, with 10 bases fitting TRBD2. This CDR3 region has 17 residues. Unmatched junction bases numbered 13, after V lost 5 bases and J lost 3 bases. Per the germline V gene, CDR1 is MNHEY and CDR2 is SMNVEV (reference sequence). CDR3 sequence reads: CASSPLGSGRPVYEQYF. The CDR3, as DNA: TGTGCCAGCAGTCCCTTAGGTAGCGGGAGGCCCGTCTACGAGCAGTACTTC.

The V and J genes are TRBV4-3 and TRBJ2-5, with D possibly being TRBD1 (5 bases). Germline V CDR1 and CDR2: LGHNA, YSLEER. This CDR3 region has 12 residues. V lost 4 bases to trimming and J lost 7 bases, with 10 bases between them. The chain's CDR3 is CASSPDSSTQYF. The CDR3 DNA reads as TGCGCCAGCAGCCCCGACAGTTCGACCCAGTACTTC.